Each of the 28 T cell receptor beta chains below was sequenced from the same sample in a study of blood T cell repertoires in COVID-19 (dated by TCRdb to the early 2020s). Library creation used the immunoSEQ multiplex PCR assay. The clones in this table, taken by TCRdb from immuneACCESS, are in-frame only. Not every clone is retained; where verified, under half of the shortfall comes from an unresolved V gene, and the cause of the rest is unknown. Present in this sample are roughly 120,000 clones, 60% to 80% of which were seen just once. Jointly, the top ten make up approximately 16% of the sample. Sequencing was done on a sample of peripheral blood. The origin of the receptors is a woman older than 75 with active or convalescent COVID-19.

This chain connects TRBV2 to TRBJ2-5, with TRBD2 identical over 14 bases. Germline CDR1 reads SNHLY; CDR2 reads FYNNEI. This CDR3 region has 15 residues. The V and J ends lost 6 bases and 5 bases, in that order; junction bases with no gene match: 5. CDR3 sequence reads: CASSGLAGGFETQYF. The CDR3 region has the DNA TGTGCCAGCAGCGGACTAGCGGGAGGATTCGAGACCCAGTACTTC. Full variable domain (missing parts from reference TRBV2 and TRBJ2-5): EPEVTQTPSHQVTQMGQEVILRCVPISNHLYFYWYRQILGQKVEFLVSFYNNEISEKSEIFDDQFSVERPDGSNFTLKIRSTKLEDSAMYFCASSGLAGGFETQYFGPGTRLLVL.

The chain employs TRBV27 and TRBJ2-1; TRBD1 might be the D (6 bases). The CDR3 sequence is 15 residues long. CDR1 is MNHEY, CDR2 SMNVEV, per germline (reference sequence). V lost 6 bases and J 2 bases, leaving 14 bases between the germline ends. The CDR3 bases are TGTGCCAGCAGAACCGGGACACATACCTACAATGAGCAGTTCTTC. Translation gives CASRTGTHTYNEQFF.

This clone was picked up a small number of times. The rearrangement joins TRBV30 to TRBJ1-2, with a weak D call TRBD1 (6 bases). CDR3 size: 14 residues. The V and J ends lost 1 base and 4 bases respectively, with 13 bases between them. Germline CDR1 and CDR2: GTSNPN and SVGIG (reference sequence). CDR3 amino acids: CAWSGKGVSYGYTF. CDR3 DNA: TGTGCCTGGAGTGGTAAGGGGGTGAGCTATGGCTACACCTTC.

The chain has TRBV19 and TRBJ2-4; D is possibly TRBD2 (6 bases). This CDR3 region has 13 residues. V was trimmed by 5 bases and J by 11 bases, leaving 16 bases between them. From germline, CDR1 is LNHDA and CDR2 SQIVND (reference sequence). The CDR3: CASSRERSTVQYF. The CDR3 nucleotides are TGTGCCAGTAGTCGGGAGCGATCCACCGTTCAGTACTTC.

The V gene is TRBV6-6, the J gene TRBJ2-7; a weak D match, TRBD2 (6 bases). Trimming stripped 7 bases from V and 5 bases from J, with 15 bases between. Germline V gene lookup returns CDR1 MNHNY and CDR2 SVGAGI (reference sequence). This CDR3 has 13 amino acids. The CDR3, as DNA: TGTGCCAGCAAGACTAGTAGGGTAGACGAGCAGTACTTC. Its translation is CASKTSRVDEQYF.

The CDR3 DNA sequence: TGTGCCAGCAGTTCCGGACAGGGAGGCACTGAAGCTTTCTTT. This encodes CASSSGQGGTEAFF. The chain employs TRBV28 and TRBJ1-1, with 8 nucleotides matching TRBD1. Germline lookup yields CDR1 MDHEN and CDR2 SYDVKM. The CDR3 length is 14 residues. The ends lost 4 bases at V and 4 bases at J; junction bases unmatched: 5.

The chain couples TRBV2 to TRBJ1-6; D gene uncertain. Germline lookup yields CDR1 SNHLY and CDR2 FYNNEI. Trimming left V 4 bases short and J 3 bases short, with 10 bases between. This CDR3 is 15 amino acids long. The CDR3: CASSVGGVYNSPLHF. Written as DNA, the CDR3 is TGTGCCAGCAGTGTTGGAGGCGTCTATAATTCACCCCTCCACTTT.

The gene calls are TRBV12-3 or TRBV12-4 and TRBJ2-5, with D hard to call. V was cut by 3 bases and J by 5 bases, with 10 bases left in between. This CDR3 contains 13 residues. The DNA of the CDR3 is TGTGCCAGCAGTTTCTGGGCTGAGGAGACCCAGTACTTC. Translated, it gives CASSFWAEETQYF.

V usage is TRBV11-2 and J usage is TRBJ2-7; 8 nucleotides align to TRBD2. The CDR3 has 15 residues. J was trimmed by 8 bases and V by 5 bases; bases with no gene match: 14. The germline V gene has CDR1 SGHAT and CDR2 FQNNGV. This chain's CDR3 is CASSKDIAGIKKQYF. The CDR3 DNA reads TGTGCCAGCAGCAAAGACATAGCGGGAATCAAGAAGCAGTACTTC. Combining the CDR3 with reference TRBV11-2 and TRBJ2-7 gives the whole variable domain EAGVAQSPRYKIIEKRQSVAFWCNPISGHATLYWYQQILGQGPKLLIQFQNNGVVDDSQLPKDRFSAERLKGVDSTLKIQPAKLEDSAVYLCASSKDIAGIKKQYFGPGTRLTVT.

The CDR3 DNA sequence: TGCGCCAGCAGCCAAAGTCGACTACAAGAGACCCAGTACTTC. Encoded protein: CASSQSRLQETQYF. The chain links TRBV4-1 to TRBJ2-5; tentatively, D is TRBD2 (5 bases). The CDR3 has 14 residues. Germline lookup yields CDR1 MGHRA and CDR2 YSYEKL. V lost 2 bases to trimming and J lost 2 bases, with 9 bases between them.

This rearrangement joins TRBV28 to TRBJ2-3; D uncertain. From germline, CDR1 is MDHEN and CDR2 SYDVKM. CDR3 size: 16 residues. Trimming removed 7 bases from V and 6 bases from J, with 23 bases in between. CDR3 in DNA: TGTGCCAGCACCTTAACCCACGCGCGGAGAAAGGATACGCAGTATTTT. This sequence encodes CASTLTHARRKDTQYF.

The genes are TRBV30 and TRBJ1-5, with unresolved D. Germline CDR1 and CDR2: GTSNPN and SVGIG (reference sequence). Trimming cost V 0 bases and J 5 bases, with 8 bases left between them. The CDR3 is 13 amino acids. CDR3 sequence: CAWSVGGDQPQHF. The CDR3 DNA reads TGTGCCTGGAGTGTTGGCGGAGATCAGCCCCAGCATTTT.

The sample holds one count of this clone. The V gene is TRBV2, the J gene TRBJ2-7, with 10 bases identical to TRBD1. The germline V gene has CDR1 SNHLY and CDR2 FYNNEI. The V segment lost 8 bases and the J segment 3 bases; nucleotides outside the gene matches: 4. CDR3 length equals 13 residues. In DNA, the CDR3 is TGTGCCAGCCACCGGGACAGGGGCTACGAGCAGTACTTC. This sequence encodes CASHRDRGYEQYF.

The V gene is TRBV18, the J gene TRBJ2-5; D possibly corresponds to TRBD2 (5 bases). Trimming removed 5 bases at V and 5 bases at J, with 12 bases between. The CDR3 spans 13 residues. Per the germline V gene, CDR1 is KGHSH and CDR2 is LQKENI. The CDR3 bases are TGTGCCAGCTCAGACGGGGTTACGGAGACCCAGTACTTC. It translates to CASSDGVTETQYF.

This clone was counted a few times. V and J are TRBV4-1 and TRBJ2-1, with 13 bases aligning to TRBD2. Per the germline V gene, CDR1 is MGHRA and CDR2 is YSYEKL. J was trimmed by 8 bases and V by 1 base; bases with no gene match: 11. This CDR3 region has 18 residues. The chain's CDR3 is CASSQAALRGTSGDEQFF. The CDR3 DNA follows: TGCGCCAGCAGCCAAGCGGCCTTGAGGGGGACTAGCGGGGATGAGCAGTTCTTC.

The chain carries TRBV28 and TRBJ2-7; no reliable D call. Germline V gene lookup returns CDR1 MDHEN and CDR2 SYDVKM. The CDR3 covers 16 residues. V lost 3 bases and J 0 bases, leaving 15 bases between the germline ends. The CDR3 region is CASSFPSPKRSYEQYF. Here the CDR3 DNA reads TGTGCCAGCAGTTTCCCAAGCCCCAAGCGCTCCTACGAGCAGTACTTC.

The V call is TRBV7-9, the J call TRBJ2-7, with D hard to call. The germline V and J ends were trimmed by 2 bases and 4 bases, with 6 bases remaining between them. Looked up from germline, CDR1 is SEHNR and CDR2 is FQNEAQ (reference sequence). The CDR3 is 12 residues long. The CDR3 sequence is CASSLQAYEQYF. CDR3 DNA sequence: TGTGCCAGCAGCTTACAAGCGTACGAGCAGTACTTC.

The chain couples TRBV4-3 to TRBJ2-7, with 8 nucleotides matching TRBD2. The length of the CDR3 is 16 residues. Germline CDR1 and CDR2: LGHNA and YSLEER. V gave up 2 bases and J gave up 3 bases; unmatched junction bases: 9. The CDR3 nucleotides are TGCGCCAGCAGCCAATTAGACGGGAGGGCCATCTACGAGCAGTACTTC. It translates to CASSQLDGRAIYEQYF.

The chain joins TRBV6-5 to TRBJ2-7; 8 positions agree with TRBD1. V shed 8 bases and J 2 bases; nucleotides not matched to a gene: 5. Germline V gives CDR1 MNHEY, CDR2 SVGAGI. CDR3 length: 13 amino acids. CDR3 sequence reads: CASESTGAYEQYF. For the CDR3, the DNA is TGTGCCAGCGAATCGACAGGGGCCTACGAGCAGTACTTC.

Here the CDR3 reads CASSEQQGYGNTIYF. DNA for the CDR3: TGTGCCAGCAGTGAACAACAGGGTTATGGAAACACCATATATTTT. The V and J genes are TRBV25-1 and TRBJ1-3, with a tentative D call TRBD1 (6 bases). The CDR3 runs 15 residues. Germline values: CDR1 MGHDK, CDR2 SYGVNS. Trimming removed 2 bases from V and 3 bases from J, with 11 bases in between.

The J gene is TRBJ2-7, the V gene TRBV6-2 or TRBV6-3; 7 bases are shared with TRBD2. The CDR3 runs 14 residues. Germline V gene sequence: CDR1 MNHEY, CDR2 SVGEGT. V was clipped by 5 bases and J by 3 bases; unmatched bases: 7. CDR3 loop: CASSRGGGNYEQYF. The CDR3 DNA sequence: TGTGCCAGCAGTAGGGGCGGGGGTAACTACGAGCAGTACTTC.

The rearrangement joins TRBV30 to TRBJ1-6; 9 bases match TRBD1. CDR1 is GTSNPN and CDR2 is SVGIG in the germline V gene (reference sequence). After removal of 1 base from V and 9 bases from J, the junction contained 7 bases not matched to a gene. The CDR3 totals 15 residues. The CDR3 sequence: CAWSDRGRRSSPLHF. The CDR3 DNA sequence: TGTGCCTGGAGTGACAGGGGGCGAAGGAGTTCACCCCTCCACTTT.

The gene calls are TRBV20-1 and TRBJ2-7; 9 positions match TRBD2. Germline V gene lookup returns CDR1 DFQATT and CDR2 SNEGSKA (reference sequence). V lost 3 bases and J lost 4; bases outside the gene matches: 7. The CDR3 contains 14 residues. The CDR3 sequence: CSASRIAGVYEQYF. In DNA, the CDR3 is TGCAGTGCTAGTCGGATAGCGGGAGTTTACGAGCAGTACTTC.

V is TRBV7-8 and J is TRBJ2-1; maybe TRBD2 (5 bases). Trimming pared 5 bases from V and 6 bases from J, leaving 11 bases between. This CDR3 is 13 amino acids long. Germline assignment: CDR1 SGHVS and CDR2 FQNEAQ. CDR3 loop: CASSQLRVNEQFF. The DNA of the CDR3 is TGTGCCAGCAGCCAGTTGCGGGTCAATGAGCAGTTCTTC.

The chain links TRBV20-1 to TRBJ2-1, with unresolved D. The CDR3 loop spans 11 amino acids. In germline, CDR1 is DFQATT, CDR2 SNEGSKA (reference sequence). V lost 3 bases and J lost 8, with 8 bases in between. The CDR3 sequence: CSASLGHEQFF. Here the CDR3 DNA reads TGCAGTGCTAGTTTGGGCCATGAGCAGTTCTTC.

This clone was seen only a few times. The chain couples TRBV2 to TRBJ1-6, with D unclear. The CDR3 sequence is 14 residues long. Germline V gene lookup returns CDR1 SNHLY and CDR2 FYNNEI. Trimming stripped 3 bases from V and 7 bases from J, with 10 bases between. This chain's CDR3 is CASSEATSNSPLHF. For the CDR3, the DNA is TGTGCCAGCAGTGAGGCAACATCGAATTCACCCCTCCACTTT.

V is TRBV5-1 and J is TRBJ1-2; D gene uncertain. Germline loops: CDR1 SGHRS, CDR2 YFSETQ. V lost 3 bases, J lost 4 bases, and 16 bases lay in between. This CDR3 has 15 amino acids. This chain's CDR3 is CASSSLGRVGYGYTF. The CDR3, as DNA: TGCGCCAGCAGCTCCCTAGGGAGGGTCGGCTATGGCTACACCTTC.

The chain has TRBV9 and TRBJ2-1; 7 bases fit TRBD2. There are 15 residues in the CDR3. The germline gives CDR1 SGDLS, CDR2 YYNGEE. J lost 4 bases, V lost 0 bases, and 4 bases had no gene match. CDR3 loop: CASSVGAGSYNEQFF. Here the CDR3 DNA reads TGTGCCAGCAGCGTAGGAGCGGGATCGTACAATGAGCAGTTCTTC.